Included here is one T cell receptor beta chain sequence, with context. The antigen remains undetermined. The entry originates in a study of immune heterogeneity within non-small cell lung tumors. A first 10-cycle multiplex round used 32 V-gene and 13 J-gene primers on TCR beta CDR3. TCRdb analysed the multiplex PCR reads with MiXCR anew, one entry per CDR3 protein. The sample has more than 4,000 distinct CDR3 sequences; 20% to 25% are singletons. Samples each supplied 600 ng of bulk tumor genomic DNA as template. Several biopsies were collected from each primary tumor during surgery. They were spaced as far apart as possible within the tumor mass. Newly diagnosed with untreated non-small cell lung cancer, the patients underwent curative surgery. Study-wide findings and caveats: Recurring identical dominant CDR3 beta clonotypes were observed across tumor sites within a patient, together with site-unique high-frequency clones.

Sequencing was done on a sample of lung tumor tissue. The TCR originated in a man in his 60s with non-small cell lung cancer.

In nucleotides, the CDR3 is TGTGCCAGCAGTTCCCGGACGAACCCGTGGACCCAGTACTTC. Its translation: CASSSRTNPWTQYF. The rearrangement uses TRBV12-3 or TRBV12-4 and TRBJ2-5; D uncertain. There are 14 residues in the CDR3. V was cut by 4 bases and J by 7 bases, with 16 bases left in between.